Listed here are 14 T cell receptor beta chains from one sample, sequenced in a study of blood T cell repertoires in COVID-19 (dated by TCRdb to the early 2020s). Library method: the immunoSEQ multiplex PCR assay. TCRdb re-hosts the immuneACCESS table, in-frame sequences only. Its copies lack some clones; in the studies checked, an unresolved V gene accounts for under half of them, and the cause for the rest is not known. Recorded for this sample are 330,000 or so clones; approximately 86% of them occurred a single time. Of the sample, roughly a tenth falls within the top ten clones. Sequencing used peripheral blood. Receptors originate from a man younger than 40 with COVID-19, enrolled during active disease.

This clone was detected only once. The chain links TRBV19 to TRBJ2-1, with 10 bases that match TRBD2. With 3 bases clipped from V and 7 bases from J, the junction kept 6 bases outside the gene matches. The germline gives CDR1 LNHDA, CDR2 SQIVND (reference sequence). The CDR3 spans 15 residues. The CDR3 region has the DNA TGTGCCAGTAGTATGGTAGCGGGAGGCGTTAATGAGCAGTTCTTC. This translates into CASSMVAGGVNEQFF.

This chain links TRBV19 with TRBJ2-6, with 7 bases that match TRBD1. The germline CDR1 and CDR2 sequences are LNHDA and SQIVND (reference sequence). This CDR3 is 16 amino acids long. The V segment lost 5 bases and the J segment 2 bases; nucleotides outside the gene matches: 6. The CDR3 loop is CASSGRGRTGANVLTF. CDR3 nucleotides: TGTGCCAGTAGTGGTAGGGGGCGAACTGGGGCCAACGTCCTGACTTTC. Supplemented by reference TRBV19 and TRBJ2-6, the full variable domain reads DGGITQSPKYLFRKEGQNVTLSCEQNLNHDAMYWYRQDPGQGLRLIYYSQIVNDFQKGDIAEGYSVSREKKESFPLTVTSAQKNPTAFYLCASSGRGRTGANVLTFGAGSRLTVL.

The table lists this clone with many counts. The chain employs TRBV6-2 or TRBV6-3 and TRBJ2-1, with 10 nucleotides matching TRBD2. Per germline, CDR1 MNHEY and CDR2 SVGEGT. This CDR3 is 15 amino acids long. V was clipped by 4 bases and J by 3 bases; unmatched bases: 3. CDR3 nucleotide sequence: TGTGCCAGCAGTTTAGCGGGGGGAAACTACAATGAGCAGTTCTTC. Its protein is CASSLAGGNYNEQFF.

V is TRBV7-2 and J is TRBJ2-5, with TRBD2 matching over 10 bases. Germline-derived CDR1 and CDR2 are SGHTA and FQGNSA. V was clipped by 5 bases and J by 2 bases; unmatched bases: 5. The CDR3 is 15 amino acids. The CDR3 DNA is TGTGCCAGCAGCCCCCGGACTAGCGGACAAGAGACCCAGTACTTC. This gives the protein CASSPRTSGQETQYF.

The gene calls are TRBV2 and TRBJ2-2; 9 nucleotides align to TRBD2. Germline V CDR1 and CDR2: SNHLY, FYNNEI. J lost 4 bases, V lost 1 base, and 4 bases had no gene match. The CDR3 contains 16 residues. CDR3 protein: CASSEGSRGGTGELFF. For the CDR3, the DNA is TGTGCCAGCAGTGAAGGTTCGCGGGGGGGCACCGGGGAGCTGTTTTTT.

V is TRBV5-5 and J is TRBJ2-1, with 8 positions matching TRBD1. This CDR3 region has 18 residues. J was trimmed by 0 bases and V by 0 bases; bases with no gene match: 8. Per germline, CDR1 SGHKS and CDR2 YYEKEE (reference sequence). This chain's CDR3 is CASSLAGRTGSSYNEQFF. CDR3 nucleotide sequence: TGTGCCAGCAGCTTGGCAGGGAGGACAGGGAGCTCCTACAATGAGCAGTTCTTC. The full variable domain, with the rest looked up from reference TRBV5-5 and TRBJ2-1, is DAGVTQSPTHLIKTRGQQVTLRCSPISGHKSVSWYQQVLGQGPQFIFQYYEKEERGRGNFPDRFSARQFPNYSSELNVNALLLGDSALYLCASSLAGRTGSSYNEQFFGPGTRLTVL.

J is TRBJ2-5 and V is TRBV6-5; TRBD2 might be the D (5 bases). Trimming stripped 4 bases from V and 2 bases from J, with 14 bases between. The CDR3 extends over 15 amino acids. Per germline, CDR1 MNHEY and CDR2 SVGAGI. CDR3 bases: TGTGCCAGCAGTTCCCTACGGACGGGACAAGAGACCCAGTACTTC. Its translation: CASSSLRTGQETQYF.

This chain links TRBV10-2 with TRBJ2-7, with D unresolved. The CDR3 is 12 amino acids. CDR1 is WSHSY and CDR2 is SAAADI in the germline V gene. Trimming stripped 6 bases from V and 3 bases from J, with 9 bases between. For the CDR3, the DNA is TGCGCCAGCAGCGTAAACTACTACGAGCAGTACTTC. Protein product: CASSVNYYEQYF.

The chain uses TRBV15 and TRBJ1-4, with D tentatively TRBD1 (6 bases). V was trimmed by 5 bases and J by 0 bases, leaving 16 bases between them. Germline CDR1 LNHNV, CDR2 YYDKDF (reference sequence). The CDR3 spans 17 residues. The CDR3 DNA sequence: TGTGCCACCAGCTGGACAGTTTACGCATCAACTAATGAAAAACTGTTTTTT. Its translation: CATSWTVYASTNEKLFF.

The CDR3 DNA follows: TGTGCCAGCAGCGTCAGAGGCGGGGGGGCTGATGAGACCCAGTACTTC. Its translation is CASSVRGGGADETQYF. The chain recombines TRBV9 with TRBJ2-5; 9 bases fit TRBD2. This CDR3 has 16 residues. V dropped 2 bases and J dropped 5; count of bases not matched to a gene: 10. Per germline, CDR1 SGDLS and CDR2 YYNGEE.

The chain is built from TRBV4-2 and TRBJ1-2; D might be TRBD1 (6 bases). The CDR3 totals 14 residues. The germline gives CDR1 LGHNA, CDR2 YNFKEQ. V was pared by 2 bases and J by 4 bases, with 11 bases between. The CDR3 DNA reads as TGTGCCAGCAGCCAACCAGGACAGATCTATGGCTACACCTTC. Amino acids: CASSQPGQIYGYTF.

The chain recombines TRBV20-1 with TRBJ2-7, with 9 nucleotides matching TRBD1. The germline CDR1 and CDR2 sequences are DFQATT and SNEGSKA (reference sequence). After removal of 3 bases from V and 7 bases from J, the junction contained 10 bases not matched to a gene. The CDR3 totals 14 residues. DNA for the CDR3: TGCAGTGCTAGTGCCCCGACAGGGGGTGAGGAGCAGTACTTC. Translating gives CSASAPTGGEEQYF.

The chain employs TRBV18 and TRBJ1-6, with D perhaps TRBD1 (6 bases). V was trimmed by 0 bases and J by 9 bases, leaving 15 bases between them. The germline V gene encodes CDR1 KGHSH and CDR2 LQKENI. The CDR3 is made up of 16 amino acids. CDR3 in amino acids: CASSPPNYREGSPLHF. The CDR3 bases are TGTGCCAGCTCACCACCGAACTACAGGGAGGGTTCACCCCTCCACTTT. The complete variable domain, with remaining parts taken from reference TRBV18 and TRBJ1-6, reads NAGVMQNPRHLVRRRGQEARLRCSPMKGHSHVYWYRQLPEEGLKFMVYLQKENIIDESGMPKERFSAEFPKEGPSILRIQQVVRGDSAAYFCASSPPNYREGSPLHFGNGTRLTVT.

The genes are TRBV19 and TRBJ2-2; 8 bases fit TRBD2. CDR1 and CDR2 from the germline V gene are LNHDA and SQIVND (reference sequence). Losses at the gene ends were 5 bases for V and 5 bases for J; bases not matched to a gene: 10. The CDR3 sequence is 16 residues long. The CDR3 bases are TGTGCCAGTAGTGACTTAAGCGGGAGTCTTACCGGGGAGCTGTTTTTT. This translates into CASSDLSGSLTGELFF.